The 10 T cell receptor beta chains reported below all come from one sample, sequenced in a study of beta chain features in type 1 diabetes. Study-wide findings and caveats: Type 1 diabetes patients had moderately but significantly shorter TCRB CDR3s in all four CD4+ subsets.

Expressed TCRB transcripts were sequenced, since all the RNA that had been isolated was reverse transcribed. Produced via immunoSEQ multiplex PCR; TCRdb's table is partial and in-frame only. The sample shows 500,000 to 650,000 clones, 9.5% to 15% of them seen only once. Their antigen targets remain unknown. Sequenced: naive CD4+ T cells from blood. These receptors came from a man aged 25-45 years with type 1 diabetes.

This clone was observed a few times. CDR3 sequence reads: CSGSTGEGNEQFF. CDR3 coding DNA: TGCAGCGGATCGACAGGGGAGGGCAATGAGCAGTTCTTC. The gene calls are TRBV29-1 and TRBJ2-1; tentatively, D is TRBD1 (8 bases). The V gene's germline CDR1 is SQVTM and CDR2 ANQGSEA. The V end was cut by 7 bases, the J end by 6 bases, with 16 bases between. The length of the CDR3 is 13 residues.

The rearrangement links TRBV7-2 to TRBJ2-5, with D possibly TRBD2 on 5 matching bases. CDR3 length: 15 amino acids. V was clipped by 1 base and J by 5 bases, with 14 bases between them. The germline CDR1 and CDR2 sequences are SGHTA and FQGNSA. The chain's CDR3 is CASSLVSGGLETQYF. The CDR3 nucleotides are TGTGCCAGCAGCTTAGTCAGCGGCGGTTTGGAGACCCAGTACTTC. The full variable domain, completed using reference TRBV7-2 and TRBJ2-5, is GAGVSQSPSNKVTEKGKDVELRCDPISGHTALYWYRQSLGQGLEFLIYFQGNSAPDKSGLPSDRFSAERTGGSVSTLTIQRTQQEDSAVYLCASSLVSGGLETQYFGPGTRLLVL.

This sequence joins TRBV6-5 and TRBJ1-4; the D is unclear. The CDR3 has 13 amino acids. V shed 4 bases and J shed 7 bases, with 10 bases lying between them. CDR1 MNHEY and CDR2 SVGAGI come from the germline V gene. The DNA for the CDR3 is TGTGCCAGCAGTTCCTGGACTGGTGAAAAACTGTTTTTT. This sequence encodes CASSSWTGEKLFF.

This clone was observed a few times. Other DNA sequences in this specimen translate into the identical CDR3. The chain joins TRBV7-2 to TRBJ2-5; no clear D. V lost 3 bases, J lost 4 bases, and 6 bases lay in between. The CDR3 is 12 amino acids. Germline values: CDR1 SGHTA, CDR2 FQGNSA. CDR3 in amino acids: CASSFGGETQYF. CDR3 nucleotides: TGTGCCAGCAGCTTCGGTGGAGAGACCCAGTACTTC. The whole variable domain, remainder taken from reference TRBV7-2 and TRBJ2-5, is GAGVSQSPSNKVTEKGKDVELRCDPISGHTALYWYRQSLGQGLEFLIYFQGNSAPDKSGLPSDRFSAERTGGSVSTLTIQRTQQEDSAVYLCASSFGGETQYFGPGTRLLVL.

CDR3 sequence: CASSPGHPDTQYF. CDR3 bases: TGTGCCAGCTCCCCGGGGCACCCAGATACGCAGTATTTT. The rearrangement uses TRBV9 and TRBJ2-3, with D perhaps given as TRBD1 or TRBD2 (5 bases each). The CDR3 totals 13 residues. Trimming removed 7 bases at V and 4 bases at J, with 13 bases between. Germline V lookup: CDR1 SGDLS, CDR2 YYNGEE.

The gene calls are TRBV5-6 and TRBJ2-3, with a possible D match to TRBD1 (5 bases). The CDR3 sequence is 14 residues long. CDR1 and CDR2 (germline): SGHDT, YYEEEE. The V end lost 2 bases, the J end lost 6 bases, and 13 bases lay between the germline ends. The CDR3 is CASSLRQLEDTQYF. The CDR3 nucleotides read TGTGCCAGCAGCTTAAGACAGTTAGAGGATACGCAGTATTTT.

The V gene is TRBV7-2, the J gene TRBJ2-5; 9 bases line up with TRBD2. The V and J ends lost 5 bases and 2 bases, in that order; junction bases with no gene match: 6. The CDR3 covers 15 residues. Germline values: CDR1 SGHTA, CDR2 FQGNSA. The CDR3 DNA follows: TGTGCCAGCAGCGTTAGCGGGGGCCGGCAAGAGACCCAGTACTTC. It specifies CASSVSGGRQETQYF.

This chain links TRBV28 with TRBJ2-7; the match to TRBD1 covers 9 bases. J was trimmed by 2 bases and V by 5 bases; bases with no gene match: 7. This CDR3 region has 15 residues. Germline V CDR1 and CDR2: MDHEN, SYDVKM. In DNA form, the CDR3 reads TGTGCCAGCAGTGTAACCGGGACAGGGACCTACGAGCAGTACTTC. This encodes CASSVTGTGTYEQYF.

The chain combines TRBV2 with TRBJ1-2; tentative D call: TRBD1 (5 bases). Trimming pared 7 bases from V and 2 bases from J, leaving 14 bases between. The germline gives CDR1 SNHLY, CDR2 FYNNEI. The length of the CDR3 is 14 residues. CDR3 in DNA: TGTGCCAGCATGGGACCTCAATCCAACTATGGCTACACCTTC. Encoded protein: CASMGPQSNYGYTF.

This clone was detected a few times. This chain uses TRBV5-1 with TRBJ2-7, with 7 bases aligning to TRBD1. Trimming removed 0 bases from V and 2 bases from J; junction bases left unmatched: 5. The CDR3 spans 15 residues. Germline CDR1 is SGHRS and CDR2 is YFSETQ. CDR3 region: CASSLEGGKPYEQYF. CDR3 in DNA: TGCGCCAGCAGCTTGGAAGGGGGCAAACCCTACGAGCAGTACTTC.